This T cell receptor beta chain was recovered during a study of blood T cells in healthy people across ages. This clonotype came up a few times. PCR was performed a second time for about 7 to 11 cycles using a sample-barcoded 5' primer and a J-beta primer mix. Per sample, CDR3-containing paired-end reads numbered at least 2.5 million. TCRdb re-analysed the 5' RACE reads in MiXCR, keeping a single row per CDR3 protein. The sample consists of 550,000 to 750,000 distinct CDR3 sequences, over 20% of them appearing once. The CDR3 sequence is 15 residues long. Trimming took off 6 bases at V and 0 bases at J, with 12 bases between the two ends. CDR1 and CDR2 (germline): MNHEY, SVGEGT.

The source is a man between 70 and 80 years old in good health. Sequences were obtained from blood. The rearrangement links TRBV6-2 or TRBV6-3 to TRBJ1-5; possibly TRBD1 for D (5 bases). The CDR3 nucleotides read TGTGCCAGCAGGCCAACAGGATATAGCAATCAGCCCCAGCATTTT. This sequence encodes CASRPTGYSNQPQHF.